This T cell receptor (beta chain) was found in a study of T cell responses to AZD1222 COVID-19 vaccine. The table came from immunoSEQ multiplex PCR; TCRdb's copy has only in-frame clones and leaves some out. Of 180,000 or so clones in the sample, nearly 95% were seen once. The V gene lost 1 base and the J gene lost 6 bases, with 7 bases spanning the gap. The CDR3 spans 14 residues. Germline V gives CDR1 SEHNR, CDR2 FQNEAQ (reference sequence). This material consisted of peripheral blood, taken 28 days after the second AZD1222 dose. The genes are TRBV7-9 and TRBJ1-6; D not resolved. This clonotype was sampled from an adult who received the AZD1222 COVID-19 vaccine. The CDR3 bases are TGTGCCAGCAGCTTAGATGAGGGTAATTCACCCCTCCACTTT. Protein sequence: CASSLDEGNSPLHF.